The rows below give T cell receptor beta chains drawn from one sample of a study of low-dose radiotherapy and immunotherapy resistance in tumors. One entry per CDR3 protein results from TCRdb running MiXCR on the reads. Here the sample spans around 36,000 distinct CDR3 sequences, roughly 30% being singletons. The sample here was PBMCs, taken before treatment. The source of these receptors is a male donor with gallbladder cancer. CDR3s include the opening cysteine and the closing phenylalanine or tryptophan. A D gene is named only where the DNA matches it firmly. Part of the rows lack a size; the others show once, few, many or a class for expanded clones.

d_call,clone_size,j_call,v_call,cdr3_nt,cdr3_aa
.,.,TRBJ2-1,TRBV4-2,TGTGCCAGCAGCCAAGAAGCCCCCTACAATGAGCAGTTCTTC,CASSQEAPYNEQFF
.,few,TRBJ2-7,TRBV10-2,TGCGCCACCAAGAGCGGACGTACGTCCTACGAGCAGTACTTC,CATKSGRTSYEQYF
.,many,TRBJ2-3,TRBV2,TGTGCCAGCAGTAAAAGCACAGATACGCAGTATTTT,CASSKSTDTQYF
.,few,TRBJ1-5,TRBV19,TGTGCCAGTAGGGAGACAGAAAGGAGCAATCAGCCCCAGCATTTT,CASRETERSNQPQHF
.,many,TRBJ2-1,TRBV2,TGTGCCAGCAGTGAAGCGCACCCCCTCACCTACAATGAGCAGTTCTTC,CASSEAHPLTYNEQFF
TRBD1,many,TRBJ2-5,TRBV20-1,TGCAGTGCTAAAGAAACAGGGGCCGGGACCCAGTACTTC,CSAKETGAGTQYF
TRBD1,few,TRBJ1-6,TRBV28,TGTGCCAGCAGGCGTTTACAGGGGGCCGGTTCACCCCTCCACTTT,CASRRLQGAGSPLHF
TRBD1,many,TRBJ2-3,TRBV19,TGTGCCAGTAGTATACGACAGGGTTCTACAGATACGCAGTATTTT,CASSIRQGSTDTQYF
.,medium-sized,TRBJ2-1,TRBV28,TGTGCCAGCAGTCCTTCCCTGCGCTCCTACAATGAGCAGTTCTTC,CASSPSLRSYNEQFF
.,few,TRBJ2-2,TRBV9,TGTGCCAGCGCCGTCCGGGGCGAGTCAAACACCGGGGAGCTGTTTTTT,CASAVRGESNTGELFF
.,many,TRBJ2-1,TRBV7-6,TGTGCCAGCAGCTCCCCAATGGGGGGCCGCAATGAGCAGTTCTTC,CASSSPMGGRNEQFF
.,.,TRBJ2-1,TRBV14,TGTGCCAGCAGCCAGTTGGGGGCCTGGTACAATGAGCAGTTCTTC,CASSQLGAWYNEQFF
.,many,TRBJ2-5,TRBV19,TGTGCCAGTAGTATGAGAGGGCGGGAGACCCAGTACTTC,CASSMRGRETQYF
.,many,TRBJ2-7,TRBV20-1,TGCAGTGCTAGAGATCTGGGCAGGAGCTCCTACGAGCAGTACTTC,CSARDLGRSSYEQYF
TRBD1,few,TRBJ2-1,TRBV6-1,TGTGCCAGCAGTCCCCGGGACAGGGGGCATGGGAGTGAGCAGTTCTTC,CASSPRDRGHGSEQFF
TRBD2,.,TRBJ2-1,TRBV20-1,TGCAGTGCTAGGTCGGTGGCGGGAGGGCACAATGAGCAGTTCTTC,CSARSVAGGHNEQFF
.,.,TRBJ2-2,TRBV19,TGTGCCAGTAGTATAGGGGGGCAGACCGGGGAGCTGTTTTTT,CASSIGGQTGELFF
.,.,TRBJ1-1,TRBV19,TGTGCCAGTACCCCGGGACCCGCAGGCACTGAAGCTTTCTTT,CASTPGPAGTEAFF
TRBD2,.,TRBJ2-7,TRBV6-2/TRBV6-3,TGTGCCAGCAGTTCACCCATGTCCGGGACTAGCGTCGACTACGAGCAGTACTTC,CASSSPMSGTSVDYEQYF
.,.,TRBJ2-6,TRBV7-3,TGTGCCAGCAGCTTAGCCGGCGTCCTGACTTTC,CASSLAGVLTF
TRBD2,medium-sized,TRBJ2-1,TRBV15,TGTGCCACCTCCGGCGCCCAAGGTAGCGGGAGGGCCGTCGATGAGCAGTTCTTC,CATSGAQGSGRAVDEQFF
.,.,TRBJ2-5,TRBV28,TGTGCCAGCAACGCAGGGGAGGTTTGGGAGACCCAGTACTTC,CASNAGEVWETQYF
.,many,TRBJ1-4,TRBV7-2,TGTGCCAGCAGCTTAAACCCCAGGGGCCGCAATGAAAAACTGTTTTTT,CASSLNPRGRNEKLFF
.,.,TRBJ2-2,TRBV27,TGTGCCAGCAGTTTTTTTGGGCAGGGCTCCACCGGGGAGCTGTTTTTT,CASSFFGQGSTGELFF
TRBD2,many,TRBJ2-7,TRBV7-2,TGTGCCAGCAGCCTATTAGCGGGAGGGCCGTACGAGCAGTACTTC,CASSLLAGGPYEQYF
TRBD2,.,TRBJ2-4,TRBV4-2,TGTGCCAGCAGCCACGAAAACATACTAGCGGGCGCCCGACCAAAAAACATTCAGTACTTC,CASSHENILAGARPKNIQYF
TRBD2,many,TRBJ2-2,TRBV29-1,TGCACGGGGGGGCAATTCACCGGGGAGCTGTTTTTT,CTGGQFTGELFF
TRBD1,many,TRBJ2-2,TRBV7-7,TGTGCCAGCAGCTTGGGACAGCAAAACACCGGGGAGCTGTTTTTT,CASSLGQQNTGELFF
.,many,TRBJ2-1,TRBV20-1,TGCAGTGCTAGTCCCCCTAGTTACAATGAGCAGTTCTTC,CSASPPSYNEQFF
TRBD1,many,TRBJ2-1,TRBV29-1,TGCGGCTACCGACAGGGAGCCCACAATGAGCAGTTCTTC,CGYRQGAHNEQFF
.,many,TRBJ2-7,TRBV5-3,TGTGCCAGCAGCCCGTCGGGGGCGATATCAAGCTCCTACGAGCAGTACTTC,CASSPSGAISSSYEQYF
.,few,TRBJ1-4,TRBV5-1,TGCGCCAGCAGCTTGGATCCCGGGGCGTCGAATGAAAAACTGTTTTTT,CASSLDPGASNEKLFF
.,many,TRBJ2-1,TRBV29-1,TGCAGCGTTCTGGCGGCAGACAATGAGCAGTTCTTC,CSVLAADNEQFF
.,many,TRBJ1-2,TRBV4-1,TGCGCCAGCAGCCCCATCGCAGGGGCTGGCTATGGCTACACCTTC,CASSPIAGAGYGYTF
.,.,TRBJ2-1,TRBV12-3/TRBV12-4,TGTGCCAGCAGTTTGTCTCGTTTATACAATGAGCAGTTCTTC,CASSLSRLYNEQFF
TRBD2,many,TRBJ2-3,TRBV5-1,TGCGCCAGCAGCCCCCTAGCGGGAGTCGGGTCAGATACGCAGTATTTT,CASSPLAGVGSDTQYF
TRBD1,.,TRBJ2-7,TRBV28,TGTGCCAGCACCGTGGACAGGGTCGGCGAGCAGTACTTC,CASTVDRVGEQYF
.,.,TRBJ2-7,TRBV15,TGTGCCACCAGCAGAGATAGGGGTTTCGAGCAGTACTTC,CATSRDRGFEQYF
.,.,TRBJ2-2,TRBV29-1,TGCAGCGTTGGCAGGAGGAACACCGGGGAGCTGTTTTTT,CSVGRRNTGELFF
TRBD2,many,TRBJ2-1,TRBV20-1,TGCAGTGCTACCGGACTAGCGGGGGCCTCATTGAATGAGCAGTTCTTC,CSATGLAGASLNEQFF
TRBD1,.,TRBJ2-7,TRBV12-5,TGTGCTAGTGGCCATAGGACAGGACCCTACGAGCAGTACTTC,CASGHRTGPYEQYF
TRBD1,.,TRBJ2-2,TRBV28,TGTGCCAGCAGTCGCCGGGACAGGGGGGCCGGGGAGCTGTTTTTT,CASSRRDRGAGELFF
.,many,TRBJ2-1,TRBV10-1,TGCGCCAGCAGTGAGGTCCTGGCAGGCCCTGGACAGTTCTTC,CASSEVLAGPGQFF